The present entry profiles one TCR beta chain with its context. The sample belongs to a study of CD8+ T cells in alopecia areata. Study as a whole: For the treated group, dosing was oral tofacitinib at 5 to 10 mg twice daily.

In each case, RNA was isolated and then reverse transcribed into cDNA as the sequencing template. Generated by immunoSEQ multiplex PCR, the TCRdb table keeps only in-frame clones and is missing some. The table shows around 98,000 clones, with around two fifths occurring only once. V gave up 6 bases and J gave up 5 bases, with 3 bases separating them. Looked up from germline, CDR1 is DFQATT and CDR2 is SNEGSKA (reference sequence). There are 9 residues in the CDR3. This clonotype was obtained from a human donor with alopecia areata. This chain uses TRBV20-1 with TRBJ2-3; no clear D gene. Sequenced material: CD4+ T cells sorted from blood. The CDR3: CSAGDTQYF. The DNA for the CDR3 is TGCAGTGCAGGAGATACGCAGTATTTT.